One and the same sample provided the 7 T cell receptor beta chains below, sequenced in a study of graft-versus-host responses after intestinal transplantation. Libraries were prepared by immunoSEQ multiplex PCR; TCRdb keeps only in-frame clonotypes and omits some of them. The sample has approximately 100,000 clones; roughly 88% are singletons. The source material was PBMCs, sampled 255 days after intestinal transplant. The receptors originated from a human patient who received an intestinal transplant, so some T cells may come from the graft donor.

This clone was picked up one time. The identical CDR3 is also encoded by other nucleotide sequences in the sample. The rearrangement links TRBV6-6 to TRBJ1-2; D is possibly TRBD1 (5 bases). Germline V gives CDR1 MNHNY, CDR2 SVGAGI (reference sequence). This CDR3 comprises 13 residues. Trimming cost V 0 bases and J 6 bases, with 8 bases left between them. The CDR3 here is CASSYSGRNGYTF. CDR3 in DNA: TGTGCCAGCAGTTACTCGGGGCGGAATGGCTACACCTTC.

The V gene is TRBV5-1, the J gene TRBJ2-2; D call uncertain. V lost 1 base and J 5 bases, leaving 6 bases between the germline ends. This CDR3 is built from 13 residues. Germline CDR1 is SGHRS and CDR2 is YFSETQ. The CDR3 spells CASSLMGTGELFF. DNA for the CDR3: TGCGCCAGCAGCTTGATGGGGACCGGGGAGCTGTTTTTT.

The chain links TRBV7-3 to TRBJ2-1; 12 bases are shared with TRBD2. Germline CDR1 reads SGHTA; CDR2 reads FQGTGA. This CDR3 spans 17 amino acids. V lost 4 bases and J lost 4; bases outside the gene matches: 8. CDR3 in DNA: TGTGCCAGCAGCTACCCAACCGGGACTAGCGGGTACAATGAGCAGTTCTTC. Its translation is CASSYPTGTSGYNEQFF.

V is TRBV9 and J is TRBJ2-3; unclear D gene. The V and J ends lost 0 bases and 1 base respectively, with 12 bases between them. The CDR3 consists of 16 residues. The germline gives CDR1 SGDLS, CDR2 YYNGEE. CDR3 DNA sequence: TGTGCCAGCAGCGTAGAAAGCTTCACCCGCACAGATACGCAGTATTTT. Residues: CASSVESFTRTDTQYF.

The V call is TRBV5-1, the J call TRBJ1-1; TRBD1 might be the D (5 bases). Trimming stripped 0 bases from V and 2 bases from J, with 14 bases between. The CDR3 totals 16 residues. The germline V gene encodes CDR1 SGHRS and CDR2 YFSETQ. The CDR3 is CASSLEGVAGNTEAFF. CDR3 bases: TGCGCCAGCAGCTTGGAAGGGGTGGCGGGCAACACTGAAGCTTTCTTT.

The genes are TRBV28 and TRBJ2-7; D is undetermined. Germline CDR1 is MDHEN and CDR2 is SYDVKM. Trimming pared 3 bases from V and 2 bases from J, leaving 5 bases between. The CDR3 runs 12 residues. The CDR3 DNA sequence: TGTGCCAGCAGTTTCCAAACCTACGAGCAGTACTTC. This encodes CASSFQTYEQYF.

V gene TRBV9 combines with J gene TRBJ2-3; 9 nucleotides line up with TRBD1. V lost 4 bases, J lost 3 bases, and 18 bases stayed unmatched. This CDR3 comprises 19 residues. Germline loops: CDR1 SGDLS, CDR2 YYNGEE. In DNA form, the CDR3 reads TGTGCCAGCAGCAATCCGAGAAGGAACAGGGGGCGAGGTACAGATACGCAGTATTTT. Its translation: CASSNPRRNRGRGTDTQYF. The whole variable domain, filled in from reference TRBV9 and TRBJ2-3, reads DSGVTQTPKHLITATGQRVTLRCSPRSGDLSVYWYQQSLDQGLQFLIQYYNGEERAKGNILERFSAQQFPDLHSELNLSSLELGDSALYFCASSNPRRNRGRGTDTQYFGPGTRLTVL.